Each of the 32 T cell receptor beta chains below was sequenced from the same sample in a study of T cell responses to AZD1222 COVID-19 vaccine. Method: immunoSEQ multiplex PCR; TCRdb's copy keeps in-frame clones and lacks some. Among approximately 110,000 clones listed, approximately 90% were seen once. Specimen: peripheral blood, collected on day 0 of AZD1222 vaccination. The source is an adult in good health.

The chain is built from TRBV2 and TRBJ2-5, with 12 bases identical to TRBD2. The CDR3 runs to 16 residues. Germline lookup yields CDR1 SNHLY and CDR2 FYNNEI. V shed 6 bases, J shed 3 bases, and the junction held 8 bases outside the gene matches. In nucleotides, the CDR3 is TGTGCCAGCAGCGGAACTAGCGGGGGGCAGAAAGAGACCCAGTACTTC. Its protein product is CASSGTSGGQKETQYF.

V and J are TRBV11-3 and TRBJ2-7; maybe TRBD1 (6 bases). CDR3 length: 12 amino acids. Trimming removed 4 bases from V and 5 bases from J, with 9 bases in between. Germline V gene lookup returns CDR1 SGHNT and CDR2 YENEEA. Written as DNA, the CDR3 is TGTGCCAGCAGCTCACAGGGTCACGAGCAGTACTTC. Translation: CASSSQGHEQYF.

This chain uses TRBV28 with TRBJ1-3; 9 bases agree with TRBD1. CDR3 length: 16 amino acids. The germline V gene has CDR1 MDHEN and CDR2 SYDVKM. V lost 6 bases to trimming and J lost 2 bases; unmatched junction nucleotides: 8. The CDR3 reads CASSLTQGAAGNTIYF. The CDR3 nucleotides are TGTGCCAGCAGCCTCACACAGGGGGCGGCTGGAAACACCATATATTTT.

Here the CDR3 reads CASNDRGMVNQPQHF. The CDR3 nucleotides are TGCGCCAGCAATGACAGGGGAATGGTCAATCAGCCCCAGCATTTT. The rearrangement joins TRBV10-2 to TRBJ1-5; TRBD1 matches at 8 bases. The CDR3 has 15 residues. The germline V gene encodes CDR1 WSHSY and CDR2 SAAADI. V was pared by 7 bases and J by 3 bases, with 8 bases of the junction left unmatched.

This clone was recorded at least ten times. This sequence joins TRBV4-1 and TRBJ1-3; 7 bases are a match to TRBD1. V dropped 1 base and J dropped 2; count of bases not matched to a gene: 8. Looked up from germline, CDR1 is MGHRA and CDR2 is YSYEKL. There are 17 residues in the CDR3. CDR3 region: CASSQALDRRAGNTIYF. Written as DNA, the CDR3 is TGCGCCAGCAGCCAAGCCCTGGACAGGAGGGCTGGAAACACCATATATTTT.

This clone was recorded once. This sequence joins TRBV6-2 or TRBV6-3 and TRBJ2-7; 12 bases map to TRBD1. Germline-derived CDR1 and CDR2 are MNHEY and SVGEGT. V shed 6 bases, J shed 2 bases, and the junction held 8 bases outside the gene matches. This CDR3 has 16 residues. The DNA for the CDR3 is TGTGCCAGCAGCTCGGGACAGGGGGCTCTTACCTACGAGCAGTACTTC. Protein sequence: CASSSGQGALTYEQYF.

CDR3 loop: CASSFGGPGTDTQYF. CDR3 sequence (DNA): TGTGCCAGCAGCTTCGGTGGGCCAGGCACAGATACGCAGTATTTT. The V and J genes are TRBV11-2 and TRBJ2-3, with unresolved D. This CDR3 comprises 15 residues. From germline, CDR1 is SGHAT and CDR2 FQNNGV. V was shortened by 3 bases and J by 1 base, with 11 bases between the two germline ends.

This clone was counted a single time. The V call is TRBV28, the J call TRBJ2-4, with D perhaps matching TRBD1 (6 bases). The germline gives CDR1 MDHEN, CDR2 SYDVKM. V gave up 2 bases and J gave up 0 bases, with 8 bases separating them. CDR3 length: 15 amino acids. The CDR3 bases are TGTGCCAGCAGTTTAGGGGGCATAGCCAAAAACATTCAGTACTTC. Amino acid sequence: CASSLGGIAKNIQYF.

The chain recombines TRBV4-1 with TRBJ1-5; D not certain. This CDR3 spans 15 amino acids. The ends were cut back, 1 base at V and 5 bases at J, with 12 bases in the middle. Per germline, CDR1 MGHRA and CDR2 YSYEKL. The CDR3 nucleotides read TGCGCCAGCAGCCAAGTTGGGGTCTCGGATCAGCCCCAGCATTTT. It encodes CASSQVGVSDQPQHF.

The chain employs TRBV19 and TRBJ1-1, with 7 bases fitting TRBD1. The CDR3 has 15 residues. The germline V gene has CDR1 LNHDA and CDR2 SQIVND (reference sequence). V lost 10 bases and J lost 2; bases outside the gene matches: 13. For the CDR3, the DNA is TGTGCCATCAGTTCGAGGAGGGACAGTAACACTGAAGCTTTCTTT. This translates into CAISSRRDSNTEAFF.

The chain has TRBV28 and TRBJ1-6; 10 nucleotides align to TRBD1. J gave up 7 bases and V 4 bases, and 10 bases lay outside the gene matches. Germline CDR1 reads MDHEN; CDR2 reads SYDVKM. This CDR3 has 17 amino acids. The CDR3 DNA sequence: TGTGCCAGCAGTTCTTTGGGGACAGGGGTCTGGAATTCACCCCTCCACTTT. Encoded protein: CASSSLGTGVWNSPLHF.

This sequence joins TRBV10-3 and TRBJ2-7; D is perhaps TRBD1 (6 bases). V dropped 10 bases and J dropped 5 bases, with 15 bases sitting between them. This CDR3 is built from 12 residues. CDR1 is ENHRY, CDR2 SYGVKD, per germline. This CDR3 reads CATGSGDNEQYF. The DNA of the CDR3 is TGTGCCACCGGGTCAGGGGACAACGAGCAGTACTTC.

The J gene is TRBJ2-2, the V gene TRBV7-8; D not certain. Germline V gene lookup returns CDR1 SGHVS and CDR2 FQNEAQ. V was pared by 5 bases and J by 4 bases, with 8 bases between. The CDR3 consists of 13 residues. The CDR3 loop is CASSVGPTGELFF. CDR3 nucleotide sequence: TGTGCCAGCAGCGTCGGACCCACCGGGGAGCTGTTTTTT.

The rearrangement uses TRBV9 and TRBJ1-3; 11 bases match TRBD1. Trimming took 3 bases from V and 0 from J; bases not matched to a gene: 8. Germline V gene lookup returns CDR1 SGDLS and CDR2 YYNGEE. The CDR3 length is 18 residues. This CDR3 is CASSAGQGAYSSGNTIYF. For the CDR3, the DNA is TGTGCCAGCAGCGCCGGACAGGGGGCCTACAGCTCTGGAAACACCATATATTTT.

Here the CDR3 DNA reads TGTGCCAGCAGGGGTCCAGGCACTGAAGCTTTCTTT. Protein product: CASRGPGTEAFF. The chain carries TRBV11-3 and TRBJ1-1, with D unclear. Germline CDR1 is SGHNT and CDR2 is YENEEA. The CDR3 is 12 residues long. Trimming cost V 6 bases and J 4 bases, with 9 bases left between them. The full variable domain, rest sourced from reference TRBV11-3 and TRBJ1-1, is EAGVVQSPRYKIIEKKQPVAFWCNPISGHNTLYWYLQNLGQGPELLIRYENEEAVDDSQLPKDRFSAERLKGVDSTLKIQPAELGDSAVYLCASRGPGTEAFFGQGTRLTVV.

The gene calls are TRBV6-5 and TRBJ1-1; D gene uncertain. CDR1 MNHEY and CDR2 SVGAGI come from the germline V gene. V lost 6 bases and J 3 bases, leaving 11 bases between the germline ends. The CDR3 is 13 residues long. DNA for the CDR3: TGTGCCAGCAGAATTGGTTCGTACACTGAAGCTTTCTTT. Residues: CASRIGSYTEAFF.

V gene TRBV29-1 combines with J gene TRBJ1-1; maybe TRBD1 (6 bases). Trimming left V 4 bases short and J 5 bases short, with 14 bases between. The germline V gene has CDR1 SQVTM and CDR2 ANQGSEA. The CDR3 runs 13 residues. The CDR3 sequence: CSVGRGMGTEAFF. The CDR3 nucleotides read TGCAGCGTTGGCAGGGGAATGGGGACTGAAGCTTTCTTT.

The rearrangement joins TRBV2 to TRBJ1-2; TRBD1 matches 7 bases. This CDR3 comprises 14 residues. V lost 1 base to trimming and J lost 8 bases; unmatched junction nucleotides: 7. Germline V gives CDR1 SNHLY, CDR2 FYNNEI. The CDR3 nucleotides are TGTGCCAGCAGTGAAGAACAGGGGATAGCCGGCTACACCTTC. Its protein product is CASSEEQGIAGYTF.

The chain combines TRBV28 with TRBJ1-2, with 12 bases identical to TRBD1. J gave up 8 bases and V 6 bases, and 7 bases lay outside the gene matches. The CDR3 sequence is 14 residues long. Germline V gives CDR1 MDHEN, CDR2 SYDVKM. The CDR3 nucleotides read TGTGCCAGCAGCCCGGGACAGGGGGCCGGGGGCTACACCTTC. Its protein product is CASSPGQGAGGYTF.

The chain links TRBV5-1 to TRBJ2-5, with 10 bases matching TRBD2. Trimming at V came to 0 bases and at J to 2 bases, leaving 4 bases not matched to a gene. The CDR3 runs 16 residues. Germline V gene sequence: CDR1 SGHRS, CDR2 YFSETQ. CDR3 region: CASSLGDSGGQETQYF. CDR3 sequence (DNA): TGCGCCAGCAGCTTGGGGGATAGCGGGGGGCAAGAGACCCAGTACTTC.

The chain carries TRBV10-3 and TRBJ2-3; TRBD2 matches 8 bases. J was trimmed by 0 bases and V by 6 bases; bases with no gene match: 5. Germline V gives CDR1 ENHRY, CDR2 SYGVKD. This CDR3 region has 15 residues. The CDR3 sequence: CAISKPSGSTDTQYF. For the CDR3, the DNA is TGTGCCATCAGCAAACCTAGCGGGAGCACAGATACGCAGTATTTT.

This clone was seen once. V usage is TRBV25-1 and J usage is TRBJ2-2; D is undetermined. The CDR3 is made up of 13 amino acids. Germline CDR1 MGHDK, CDR2 SYGVNS. Trimming removed 3 bases from V and 3 bases from J, with 5 bases in between. In nucleotides, the CDR3 is TGTGCCAGCAGTGACAGTCACACCGGGGAGCTGTTTTTT. The encoded protein is CASSDSHTGELFF.

Here the CDR3 reads CASSSQDYGYTF. The CDR3 nucleotides read TGTGCCAGCAGCTCACAGGACTATGGCTACACCTTC. The V gene is TRBV7-9, the J gene TRBJ1-2; maybe TRBD1 (5 bases). CDR3 length equals 12 residues. Trimming cost V 4 bases and J 3 bases, with 6 bases left between them. CDR1 is SEHNR, CDR2 FQNEAQ, per germline (reference sequence).

The chain employs TRBV19 and TRBJ1-1; no definite D call. Germline V gene lookup returns CDR1 LNHDA and CDR2 SQIVND (reference sequence). This CDR3 is built from 13 residues. The V gene lost 0 bases and the J gene lost 6 bases, with 8 bases spanning the gap. The CDR3 here is CASSIELGSEAFF. DNA for the CDR3: TGTGCCAGTAGTATAGAGCTGGGTTCTGAAGCTTTCTTT.

The V gene is TRBV9, the J gene TRBJ1-2; 8 bases align to TRBD1. Germline V gene sequence: CDR1 SGDLS, CDR2 YYNGEE. The CDR3 length is 14 residues. V trimming: 4 bases; J trimming: 4 bases; junction bases outside the gene matches: 6. CDR3 DNA: TGTGCCAGCAGCACGGGACAGGTCCCCTATGGCTACACCTTC. Amino acids: CASSTGQVPYGYTF.

The genes are TRBV6-1 and TRBJ1-1; maybe TRBD1 (5 bases). The germline V gene has CDR1 MNHNS and CDR2 SASEGT. V lost 2 bases, J lost 1 base, and 8 bases lay in between. This CDR3 has 14 amino acids. The CDR3 region is CASSELDKNTEAFF. CDR3 nucleotides: TGTGCCAGCAGTGAATTGGACAAGAACACTGAAGCTTTCTTT.

This rearrangement joins TRBV6-1 to TRBJ2-1; 12 positions agree with TRBD2. Trimming cost V 4 bases and J 3 bases; bases outside gene matches: 7. Germline loops: CDR1 MNHNS, CDR2 SASEGT. This CDR3 has 17 amino acids. The CDR3 sequence: CASSGSGTSGLYNEQFF. The CDR3 DNA follows: TGTGCCAGCAGTGGGTCCGGGACTAGCGGGCTCTACAATGAGCAGTTCTTC.

The V gene is TRBV19, the J gene TRBJ1-4; 8 bases are shared with TRBD1. V shed 1 base, J shed 8 bases, and the junction held 9 bases outside the gene matches. Germline values: CDR1 LNHDA, CDR2 SQIVND (reference sequence). The CDR3 contains 16 residues. CDR3 bases: TGTGCCAGTAGTATAGCCGGCAAGGGGACAGGAGAAAAACTGTTTTTT. It codes for CASSIAGKGTGEKLFF.

V usage is TRBV5-1 and J usage is TRBJ1-4; D is perhaps TRBD1 (6 bases). Deletions cut 1 base from V and 8 bases from J, with 12 bases between. Germline CDR1 SGHRS, CDR2 YFSETQ. This CDR3 is 14 amino acids long. The CDR3 here is CASSLQTQGEKLFF. Here the CDR3 DNA reads TGCGCCAGCAGCTTGCAGACTCAGGGGGAAAAACTGTTTTTT.

The rearrangement links TRBV18 to TRBJ2-4; D possibly corresponds to TRBD2 (5 bases). Germline V gene sequence: CDR1 KGHSH, CDR2 LQKENI. The CDR3 contains 14 residues. Trimming shortened V by 0 bases and J by 10 bases, and 13 bases separated the two germline ends. CDR3 sequence (DNA): TGTGCCAGCTCACCACCAAACAGTCGGGATATTCAGTACTTC. This translates into CASSPPNSRDIQYF. Based on the CDR3 plus reference TRBV18 and TRBJ2-4, the full variable domain is NAGVMQNPRHLVRRRGQEARLRCSPMKGHSHVYWYRQLPEEGLKFMVYLQKENIIDESGMPKERFSAEFPKEGPSILRIQQVVRGDSAAYFCASSPPNSRDIQYFGAGTRLSVL.

The rearrangement uses TRBV27 and TRBJ2-1; 8 nucleotides line up with TRBD2. This CDR3 is built from 14 residues. After removal of 7 bases from V and 8 bases from J, the junction contained 10 bases not matched to a gene. Germline CDR1 reads MNHEY; CDR2 reads SMNVEV (reference sequence). The CDR3 sequence: CASNPRGGGYEQFF. In nucleotides, the CDR3 is TGTGCCAGCAACCCCCGGGGGGGCGGGTATGAGCAGTTCTTC.

The chain combines TRBV10-1 with TRBJ1-5; possibly TRBD1 for D (6 bases). There are 15 residues in the CDR3. The V and J ends lost 0 bases and 7 bases respectively, with 13 bases between them. Germline assignment: CDR1 WNHNN and CDR2 SYGVQD (reference sequence). CDR3 region: CASSESGAPRQPQHF. Written as DNA, the CDR3 is TGCGCCAGCAGTGAGTCGGGGGCTCCTAGGCAGCCCCAGCATTTT.